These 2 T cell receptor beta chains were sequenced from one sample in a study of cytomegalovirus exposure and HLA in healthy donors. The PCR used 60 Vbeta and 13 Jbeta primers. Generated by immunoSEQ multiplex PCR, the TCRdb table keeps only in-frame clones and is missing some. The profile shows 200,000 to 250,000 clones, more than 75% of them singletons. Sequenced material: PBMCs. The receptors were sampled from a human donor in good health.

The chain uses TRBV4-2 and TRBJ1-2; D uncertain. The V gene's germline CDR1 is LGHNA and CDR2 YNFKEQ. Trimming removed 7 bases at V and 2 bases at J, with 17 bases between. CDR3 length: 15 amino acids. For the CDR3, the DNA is TGTGCCAGCAACTCCGGCGGTAGCAAGAACTATGGCTACACCTTC. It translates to CASNSGGSKNYGYTF.

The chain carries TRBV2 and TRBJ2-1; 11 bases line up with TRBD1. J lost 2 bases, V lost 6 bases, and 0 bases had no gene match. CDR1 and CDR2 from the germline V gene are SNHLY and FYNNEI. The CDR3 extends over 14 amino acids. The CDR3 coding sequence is TGTGCCAGCAGGGGACAGGGGGCCTACAATGAGCAGTTCTTC. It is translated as CASRGQGAYNEQFF.